The clone carrying this T cell receptor beta chain was recorded once. Repertoires were generated with immunoSEQ multiplex PCR, while TCRdb's copy carries only in-frame clones and drops some. The profile shows about 280,000 clones, more than 80% of them singletons. This entry is derived from a study of blood T cell repertoires in COVID-19. Study-level background: The cDNA or gDNA used as material had been derived from T cells, B-cell-depleted T cells, or PBMCs.

This clonotype was obtained from a woman aged 30 to 39 with active or convalescent COVID-19. Sequencing was performed on peripheral blood.

The CDR3 DNA follows: TGTGCCAGCAGCCAACGGAGCCCCTACGAGCAGTACTTC. This gives the protein CASSQRSPYEQYF. This chain connects TRBV3-1 (or the pseudogene TRBV3-2) to TRBJ2-7; the D is unclear. The CDR3 loop spans 13 amino acids. Germline values: CDR1 LGHDT, CDR2 YNNKEL (reference sequence). V was cut by 2 bases and J by 2 bases, with 7 bases left in between.